These 22 T cell receptor beta chains share one sample of origin, sequenced in a study of blood T cell repertoires in COVID-19. Assay: immunoSEQ multiplex PCR; the TCRdb copy retains only in-frame clones and omits some. The sample has some 150,000 clones; more than 65% are singletons. Sequencing used peripheral blood. The receptors come from a woman between 50 and 59 years old with acute or convalescent COVID-19.

The CDR3 DNA follows: TGTGCCAGCAGCGGGGGACAGGGTCGGGAGACCCAGTACTTC. Protein sequence: CASSGGQGRETQYF. J is TRBJ2-5 and V is TRBV27; TRBD1 matches at 9 bases. Germline-derived CDR1 and CDR2 are MNHEY and SMNVEV (reference sequence). The CDR3 sequence is 14 residues long. Trimming removed 6 bases from V and 5 bases from J; junction bases left unmatched: 7.

The chain links TRBV5-1 to TRBJ1-5; no clear D. Germline CDR1 SGHRS, CDR2 YFSETQ. V gave up 0 bases and J gave up 3 bases, with 7 bases separating them. The CDR3 length is 14 residues. In DNA, the CDR3 is TGCGCCAGCAGCTTGGATAGCCCCAATCAGCCCCAGCATTTT. As protein: CASSLDSPNQPQHF.

This clone appeared once. This chain links TRBV11-3 with TRBJ2-3, with 9 bases aligning to TRBD2. The V and J ends lost 4 bases and 2 bases, in that order; junction bases with no gene match: 4. Germline CDR1 and CDR2: SGHNT and YENEEA. This CDR3 is 15 amino acids long. The CDR3 here is CASSSAGGITDTQYF. The CDR3 bases are TGTGCCAGCAGCTCAGCGGGAGGTATCACAGATACGCAGTATTTT.

The chain has TRBV30 and TRBJ2-3; D is perhaps TRBD1 (5 bases). Germline loops: CDR1 GTSNPN, CDR2 SVGIG (reference sequence). The CDR3 loop spans 11 amino acids. Between the trimmed V and J ends, which lost 3 bases and 8 bases, there was a span of 9 bases. DNA for the CDR3: TGTGCCTGGAGCAGGGTGGCTACGCAGTATTTT. Encoded protein: CAWSRVATQYF. The full variable domain, in which reference TRBV30 and TRBJ2-3 provide the parts outside the CDR3, is SQTIHQWPATLVQPVGSPLSLECTVEGTSNPNLYWYRQAAGRGLQLLFYSVGIGQISSEVPQNLSASRPQDRQFILSSKKLLLSDSGFYLCAWSRVATQYFGPGTRLTVL.

V gene TRBV5-1 combines with J gene TRBJ1-2; 7 bases are shared with TRBD1. J lost 5 bases, V lost 6 bases, and 7 bases had no gene match. The CDR3 spans 13 residues. Germline-derived CDR1 and CDR2 are SGHRS and YFSETQ. The CDR3 region has the DNA TGCGCCAGCACCCCAGGGGGGCCATATGGCTACACCTTC. Protein sequence: CASTPGGPYGYTF.

The V and J genes are TRBV5-5 and TRBJ1-1; no firm D call. CDR3 size: 13 residues. Germline V lookup: CDR1 SGHKS, CDR2 YYEKEE (reference sequence). Trimming took off 0 bases at V and 2 bases at J, with 5 bases between the two ends. CDR3 amino acids: CASSLGTNTEAFF. DNA for the CDR3: TGTGCCAGCAGCTTGGGGACTAACACTGAAGCTTTCTTT.

This clone occurred a few times. This chain joins TRBV7-9 and TRBJ2-7; 10 bases align to TRBD1. The CDR3 runs 16 residues. CDR1 and CDR2 from the germline V gene are SEHNR and FQNEAQ (reference sequence). After removal of 1 base from V and 2 bases from J, the junction contained 5 bases not matched to a gene. CDR3 nucleotide sequence: TGTGCCAGCAGCTTAGAGACAGGGGGCTACCCCTACGAGCAGTACTTC. Protein product: CASSLETGGYPYEQYF.

The chain carries TRBV4-3 and TRBJ2-7, with D possibly TRBD1 on 6 matching bases. The V end was cut by 0 bases, the J end by 2 bases, with 8 bases between. The CDR3 is made up of 14 amino acids. Per the germline V gene, CDR1 is LGHNA and CDR2 is YSLEER. The CDR3 DNA reads TGCGCCAGCAGCCAAGAACAGGGAACCTACGAGCAGTACTTC. It encodes CASSQEQGTYEQYF.

The chain has TRBV4-1 and TRBJ2-4, with 8 positions matching TRBD2. The CDR3 length is 17 residues. Germline V CDR1 and CDR2: MGHRA, YSYEKL. The J segment lost 1 base and the V segment lost 0 bases, leaving 5 bases of the junction unmatched. Here the CDR3 DNA reads TGCGCCAGCAGCCAAGATTGGGGCGGGGGGGCCAAAAACATTCAGTACTTC. It translates to CASSQDWGGGAKNIQYF.

The chain carries TRBV7-2 and TRBJ1-5; TRBD1 matches 9 bases. The germline gives CDR1 SGHTA, CDR2 FQGNSA. The junction had 14 bases not matched to a gene; V was cut back by 5 bases and J by 9 bases. This CDR3 has 16 amino acids. As DNA, the CDR3 is TGTGCCAGCAGCACATCCCCCGGGACAGGGAGTGCGCCCCAGCATTTT. Its protein is CASSTSPGTGSAPQHF.

The chain combines TRBV5-4 with TRBJ2-2, with D possibly matching TRBD1 (6 bases). V was clipped by 0 bases and J by 5 bases, with 14 bases between them. In germline, CDR1 is SGHNT, CDR2 YYREEE (reference sequence). The CDR3 spans 16 residues. The CDR3 reads CASSLGGGRSTGELFF. CDR3 in DNA: TGTGCCAGCAGCTTGGGAGGGGGTCGGTCAACCGGGGAGCTGTTTTTT.

The chain links TRBV5-1 to TRBJ1-4, with 8 nucleotides matching TRBD1. The CDR3 covers 16 residues. The V segment lost 3 bases and the J segment 2 bases; nucleotides outside the gene matches: 6. Germline V gene sequence: CDR1 SGHRS, CDR2 YFSETQ. CDR3: CASSWGAGGTNEKLFF. The CDR3 region has the DNA TGCGCCAGCAGCTGGGGGGCAGGGGGCACTAATGAAAAACTGTTTTTT.

This CDR3 is CASSLPGWEGREQYF. In nucleotides, the CDR3 is TGTGCCAGCAGCCTACCTGGGTGGGAGGGGCGCGAGCAGTACTTC. This chain joins TRBV5-6 and TRBJ2-7, with 7 nucleotides matching TRBD2. Looked up from germline, CDR1 is SGHDT and CDR2 is YYEEEE. The V gene end was trimmed by 4 bases and the J gene end by 6 bases; junction bases not matched to a gene: 13. This CDR3 is 15 amino acids long.

This chain uses TRBV2 with TRBJ2-2; D possibly corresponds to TRBD2 (5 bases). The CDR3 contains 14 residues. V lost 2 bases to trimming and J lost 6 bases, with 10 bases between them. Looked up from germline, CDR1 is SNHLY and CDR2 is FYNNEI. CDR3 nucleotide sequence: TGTGCCAGCAGTGAAACGGGGATCCCCGGGGAGCTGTTTTTT. Translated: CASSETGIPGELFF. Together with reference TRBV2 and TRBJ2-2, the CDR3 gives the full variable domain: EPEVTQTPSHQVTQMGQEVILRCVPISNHLYFYWYRQILGQKVEFLVSFYNNEISEKSEIFDDQFSVERPDGSNFTLKIRSTKLEDSAMYFCASSETGIPGELFFGEGSRLTVL.

This chain connects TRBV2 to TRBJ1-6, with D tentatively TRBD1 (6 bases). Germline V gives CDR1 SNHLY, CDR2 FYNNEI. Trimming took 6 bases from V and 4 from J, leaving 7 bases between them. The CDR3 extends over 13 amino acids. The CDR3 sequence is CASRTGYNSPLHF. The CDR3 coding sequence is TGTGCCAGCAGAACAGGGTATAATTCACCCCTCCACTTT.

This clone was seen once. This chain uses TRBV5-8 with TRBJ1-6; 7 positions agree with TRBD1. The CDR3 is 16 residues long. Germline CDR1 SGHTS, CDR2 YDEGEE. J lost 6 bases, V lost 4 bases, and 10 bases had no gene match. CDR3 sequence: CASSLGQSRTNSPLHF. DNA of the CDR3: TGTGCCAGCAGCCTGGGACAGTCCAGGACTAATTCACCCCTCCACTTT. The entire variable domain, with the rest obtained from reference TRBV5-8 and TRBJ1-6, is as follows: EAGVTQSPTHLIKTRGQQATLRCSPISGHTSVYWYQQALGLGLQFLLWYDEGEERNRGNFPPRFSGRQFPNYSSELNVNALELEDSALYLCASSLGQSRTNSPLHFGNGTRLTVT.

The J gene is TRBJ2-1, the V gene TRBV3-1 (or the pseudogene TRBV3-2), with D possibly being TRBD2 (5 bases). Germline lookup yields CDR1 LGHDT and CDR2 YNNKEL (reference sequence). V lost 8 bases and J 7 bases, leaving 12 bases between the germline ends. The CDR3 length is 12 residues. The CDR3 sequence: CASGEYLNEQFF. The CDR3 region has the DNA TGTGCCAGCGGGGAGTACTTAAATGAGCAGTTCTTC.

The chain carries TRBV5-4 and TRBJ1-3; D possibly corresponds to TRBD1 (6 bases). This CDR3 comprises 15 residues. Trimming left V 0 bases short and J 4 bases short, with 11 bases between. The germline gives CDR1 SGHNT, CDR2 YYREEE (reference sequence). The CDR3 protein is CASSLAGGRGNTIYF. In nucleotides, the CDR3 is TGTGCCAGCAGCTTGGCCGGGGGGCGGGGAAACACCATATATTTT.

The gene calls are TRBV11-2 and TRBJ2-7; tentative D call: TRBD2 (6 bases). CDR1 SGHAT and CDR2 FQNNGV come from the germline V gene. The CDR3 contains 15 residues. V lost 5 bases and J lost 3, with 17 bases in between. In DNA form, the CDR3 reads TGTGCCAGCAGCCCAAGACTAGAAATTGGCTACGAGCAGTACTTC. This translates into CASSPRLEIGYEQYF.

The genes are TRBV20-1 and TRBJ1-2; D is possibly TRBD1 (6 bases). This CDR3 contains 11 residues. CDR1 is DFQATT, CDR2 SNEGSKA, per germline (reference sequence). The germline V and J ends were trimmed by 5 bases and 8 bases, with 12 bases remaining between them. CDR3 amino acids: CSALQQGGYTF. In nucleotides, the CDR3 is TGCAGTGCTTTACAACAGGGAGGCTACACCTTC.

The CDR3 protein is CAIKETGSTYNEQFF. The CDR3 nucleotides are TGTGCCATCAAGGAGACAGGTTCAACCTACAATGAGCAGTTCTTC. The gene calls are TRBV10-3 and TRBJ2-1; weak D call: TRBD1 (6 bases). Per germline, CDR1 ENHRY and CDR2 SYGVKD. This CDR3 has 15 amino acids. The germline V and J ends were trimmed by 7 bases and 2 bases, with 15 bases remaining between them.

The gene calls are TRBV2 and TRBJ1-5; maybe TRBD1 (6 bases). The CDR3 contains 13 residues. In germline, CDR1 is SNHLY, CDR2 FYNNEI. The V gene lost 6 bases and the J gene lost 3 bases, with 9 bases spanning the gap. The CDR3 nucleotides read TGTGCCAGCAGGGGACAAGCCAATCAGCCCCAGCATTTT. Its translation is CASRGQANQPQHF.